This T cell receptor (beta chain) was found in a study of T cell clusters in autoimmune cytopenias. Looking at the study overall: TRB sequencing had a median approximately 50,000 reads and 2,000 to 3,000 distinct clonotypes per sample.

CDR3 size: 15 residues. The V gene's germline CDR1 is SGHVS and CDR2 FNYEAQ. Turning to this clonotype: Its antigen is not identified.

Multiplex touch-down PCR amplified TRB using TRB-A and TRB-B pools in one tube. TCRdb re-analyzed the multiplex PCR reads; it lists each CDR3 protein once, without DNA. Its clone listing holds around 11,000 distinct CDR3 sequences. Findings of the study overall: No cluster-lack signature appeared between secondary cytopenia and chronic lymphocytic leukemia patients, apparently due to lymphoma masking.

Each sample's input was about 270 ng genomic DNA, some 34,000 genome equivalents. These data were also reused for a study on T cell repertoires in aging, cancer and after chemotherapy. That paper notes: Six age groups, ranging from 30 or younger to 70 or older, included the donors. Untreated cancer patients had significantly lower blood TCR diversity than age-matched healthy donors.

V usage is TRBV7-6 and J usage is TRBJ2-5; TCRdb lists TRBD2, though no DNA is available to test this call. Sample: peripheral blood. The TCR comes from a human donor in good health. The CDR3 loop reads CASSYRGLAGAHQYF.